A selection of T cell receptor beta chains follows, all from one sample in a study of spatial heterogeneity in lung cancer. Each CDR3 protein gets one entry after TCRdb re-called the 5' RACE reads with MiXCR. The repertoire has tens of thousands of distinct CDR3 sequences, 12% of them found once; the top ten carry under 50%. Sample: PBMCs, taken at surgery. The receptors come from a male donor with early-stage non-small cell lung cancer. The CDR3 runs from the conserved cysteine through the conserved F or W. Each record gives: V gene, D gene, J gene, CDR3 protein. A D gene is named only where the DNA matches it firmly.

>TRBV15|.|TRBJ1-5
CATSQGGNNQPQHF
>TRBV5-4|TRBD1|TRBJ2-3
CASSLPGQGTDTQYF
>TRBV20-1|.|TRBJ2-3
CSARAGGDTQYF
>TRBV28|.|TRBJ2-5
CASQTGSETQYF
>TRBV28|TRBD1|TRBJ2-7
CASSPPTGVPNEQYF
>TRBV11-2|TRBD1|TRBJ1-6
CASSLIGTGTSPLHF
>TRBV5-1|.|TRBJ2-3
CASSLDRGVIDTQYF
>TRBV4-1|.|TRBJ2-3
CASSRETRTDTQYF
>TRBV21-1|.|TRBJ2-3
CASSKRPSGAADTQYF
>TRBV15|.|TRBJ1-6
CATSRAHQGPGSSPLHF
>TRBV6-1|.|TRBJ1-4
CASRPGQNEKLFF
>TRBV6-5|.|TRBJ2-7
CASTSWGYEQYF
>TRBV6-6|TRBD2|TRBJ2-7
CASSGPGLAATEQYF
>TRBV12-3/TRBV12-4|.|TRBJ1-5
CASSIRHLLSNQPQHF
>TRBV28|.|TRBJ1-2
CASRIDTTRSYTF
>TRBV3-1|.|TRBJ1-4
CASSQGIRTNEKLFF